This T cell receptor (beta chain) was retrieved from a study of blood T cells in healthy people across ages. This clonotype was detected only a few times. As yet, its antigen is unknown. Trimming cost V 6 bases and J 4 bases, with 15 bases left between them. Germline V lookup: CDR1 ENHRY, CDR2 SYGVKD. The CDR3 contains 14 residues. A second PCR of about 6 to 11 cycles used a sample-barcoded 5' primer and a J-beta primer mix. TCRdb passed the 5' RACE reads through MiXCR, listing each CDR3 protein once. Of about 1.5 million distinct CDR3 sequences in the sample, 40% to 50% were seen once. Study results and limitations: Lack of knowledge of donor CMV status possibly confounded expanded clonotype changes.

Specimen: blood. V gene TRBV10-3 combines with J gene TRBJ1-2; D remains unclear. This clonotype was sampled from a woman under 30 in good health. The CDR3 loop is CAIRPGGPSYGYTF. DNA for the CDR3: TGTGCCATCAGACCCGGCGGGCCTTCCTATGGCTACACCTTC.